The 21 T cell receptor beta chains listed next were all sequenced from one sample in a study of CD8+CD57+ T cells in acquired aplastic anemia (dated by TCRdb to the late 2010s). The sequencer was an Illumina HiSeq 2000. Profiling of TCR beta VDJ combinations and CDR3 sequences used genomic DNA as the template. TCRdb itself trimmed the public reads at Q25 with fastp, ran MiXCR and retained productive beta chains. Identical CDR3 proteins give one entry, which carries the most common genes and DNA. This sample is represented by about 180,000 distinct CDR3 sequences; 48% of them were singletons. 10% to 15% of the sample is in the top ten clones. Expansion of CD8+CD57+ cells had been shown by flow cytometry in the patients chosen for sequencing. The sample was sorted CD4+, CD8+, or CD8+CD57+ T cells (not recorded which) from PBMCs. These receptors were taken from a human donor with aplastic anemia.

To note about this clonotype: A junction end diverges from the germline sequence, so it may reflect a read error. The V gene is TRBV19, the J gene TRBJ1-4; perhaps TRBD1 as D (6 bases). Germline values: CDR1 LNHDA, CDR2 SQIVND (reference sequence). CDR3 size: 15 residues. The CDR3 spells CASSQDGGGGEKLFF. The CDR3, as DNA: TGCGCCAGCAGCCAAGATGGAGGGGGGGGCGAGAAACTGTTTTTT.

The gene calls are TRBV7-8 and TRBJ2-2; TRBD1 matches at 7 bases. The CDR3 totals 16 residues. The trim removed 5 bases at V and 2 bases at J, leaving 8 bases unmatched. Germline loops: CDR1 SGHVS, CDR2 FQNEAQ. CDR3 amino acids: CASSLLEGANTGELFF. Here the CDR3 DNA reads TGTGCCAGCAGCCTTCTCGAGGGGGCTAACACCGGGGAGCTGTTTTTT.

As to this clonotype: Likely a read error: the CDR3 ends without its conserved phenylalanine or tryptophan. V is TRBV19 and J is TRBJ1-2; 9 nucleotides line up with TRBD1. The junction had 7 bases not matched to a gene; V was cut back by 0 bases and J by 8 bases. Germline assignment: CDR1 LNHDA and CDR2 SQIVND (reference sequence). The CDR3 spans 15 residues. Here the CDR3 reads CASSIDTGTGKGYTL. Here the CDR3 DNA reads TGTGCCAGTAGTATAGATACCGGGACAGGGAAAGGCTACACCCTC.

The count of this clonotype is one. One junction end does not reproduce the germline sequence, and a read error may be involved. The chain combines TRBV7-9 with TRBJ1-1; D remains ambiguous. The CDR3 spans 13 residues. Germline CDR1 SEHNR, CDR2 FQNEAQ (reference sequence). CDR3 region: CASSFTVHTEAFF. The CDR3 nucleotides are TGCGCCAGCAGCTTTACAGTTCACACTGAAGCTTTCTTT.

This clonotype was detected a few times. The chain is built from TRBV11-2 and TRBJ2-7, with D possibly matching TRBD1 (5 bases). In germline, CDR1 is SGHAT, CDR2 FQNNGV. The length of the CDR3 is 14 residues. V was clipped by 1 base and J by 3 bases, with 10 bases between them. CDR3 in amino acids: CASSLVQDYYEQYF. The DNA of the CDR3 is TGTGCCAGCAGCTTAGTACAGGATTACTACGAGCAGTACTTC.

As DNA, the CDR3 is TGCGCCAGCAGTTCTAGCGGTCCCTACGAGCAGTACTTC. Its protein is CASSSSGPYEQYF. This chain links TRBV10-1 with TRBJ2-7, with 7 bases fitting TRBD2. Losses at the gene ends were 5 bases for V and 2 bases for J; bases not matched to a gene: 3. Germline V gene data show CDR1 as WNHNN and CDR2 as SYGVQD (reference sequence). The CDR3 contains 13 residues.

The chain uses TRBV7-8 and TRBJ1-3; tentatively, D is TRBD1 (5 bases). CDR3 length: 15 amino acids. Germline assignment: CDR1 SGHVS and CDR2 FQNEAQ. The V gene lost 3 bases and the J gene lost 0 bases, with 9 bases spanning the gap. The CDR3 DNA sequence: TGTGCCAGCAGCTTGGGACGGTCCTCTGGAAACACCATATATTTT. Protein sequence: CASSLGRSSGNTIYF.

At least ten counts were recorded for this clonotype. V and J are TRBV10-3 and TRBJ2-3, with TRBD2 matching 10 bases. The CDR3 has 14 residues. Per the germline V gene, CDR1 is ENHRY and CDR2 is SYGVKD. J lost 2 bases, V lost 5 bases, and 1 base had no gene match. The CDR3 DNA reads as TGTGCCATCAGTACTAGCGGGATCACAGATACGCAGTATTTT. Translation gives CAISTSGITDTQYF.

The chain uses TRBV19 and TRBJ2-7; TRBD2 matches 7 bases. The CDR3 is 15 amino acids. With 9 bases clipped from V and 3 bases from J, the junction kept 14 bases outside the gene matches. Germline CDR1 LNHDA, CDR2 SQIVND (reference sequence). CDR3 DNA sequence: TGTGCCAGCAGCCCCCTTCCGCGGGAGAGCTACGAGCAGTACTTC. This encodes CASSPLPRESYEQYF.

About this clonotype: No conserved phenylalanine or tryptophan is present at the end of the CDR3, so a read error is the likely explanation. The CDR3 here is CASSYSQGTYGYTL. DNA of the CDR3: TGTGCCAGCAGTTACTCGCAGGGGACCTATGGCTACACCCTC. V and J are TRBV2 and TRBJ1-2, with D possibly being TRBD1 (6 bases). The V gene's germline CDR1 is SNHLY and CDR2 FYNNEI. V was trimmed by 5 bases and J by 4 bases, leaving 14 bases between them. The CDR3 is 14 residues long.

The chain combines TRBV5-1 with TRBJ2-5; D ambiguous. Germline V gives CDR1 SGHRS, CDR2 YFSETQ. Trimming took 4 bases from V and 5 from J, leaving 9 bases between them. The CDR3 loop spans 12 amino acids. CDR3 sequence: CASSVGRETQYF. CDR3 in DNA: TGCGCCAGCAGCGTGGGCCGCGAGACCCAGTACTTC.

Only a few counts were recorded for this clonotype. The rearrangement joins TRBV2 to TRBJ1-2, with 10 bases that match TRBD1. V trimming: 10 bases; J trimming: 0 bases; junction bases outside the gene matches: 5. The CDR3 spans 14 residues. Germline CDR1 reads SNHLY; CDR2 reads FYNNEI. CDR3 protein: CATTGTGANYGYTF. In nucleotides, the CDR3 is TGTGCCACCACAGGGACAGGGGCTAACTATGGCTACACCTTC.

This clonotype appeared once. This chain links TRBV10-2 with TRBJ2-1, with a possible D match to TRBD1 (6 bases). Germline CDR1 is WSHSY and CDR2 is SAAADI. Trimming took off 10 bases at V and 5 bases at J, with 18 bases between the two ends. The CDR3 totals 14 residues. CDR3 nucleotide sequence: TGCGCCACCAATACACAGGGTCTCCACAATGAGCAGTTCTTC. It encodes CATNTQGLHNEQFF.

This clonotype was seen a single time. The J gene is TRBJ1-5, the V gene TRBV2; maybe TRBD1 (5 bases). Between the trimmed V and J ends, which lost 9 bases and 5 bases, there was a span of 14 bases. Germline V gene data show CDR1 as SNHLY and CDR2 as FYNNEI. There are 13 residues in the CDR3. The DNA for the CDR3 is TGTGCCAGTAGTCGGGGGAAGTATCAGCCCCAGCATTTT. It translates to CASSRGKYQPQHF.

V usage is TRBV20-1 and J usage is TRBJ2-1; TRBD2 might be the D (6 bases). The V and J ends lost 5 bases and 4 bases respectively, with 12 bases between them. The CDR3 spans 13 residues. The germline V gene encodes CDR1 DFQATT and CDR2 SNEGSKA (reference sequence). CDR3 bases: TGCAGTGCTTTACCGGGACTGTACAATGAGCAGTTCTTC. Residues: CSALPGLYNEQFF.

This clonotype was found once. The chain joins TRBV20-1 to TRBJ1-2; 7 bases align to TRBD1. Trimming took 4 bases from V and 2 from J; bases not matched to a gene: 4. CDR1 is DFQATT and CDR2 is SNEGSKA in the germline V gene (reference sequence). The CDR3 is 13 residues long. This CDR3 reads CSATKDRNYGYTF. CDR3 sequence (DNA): TGCAGTGCTACTAAGGACAGGAACTATGGCTACACCTTC.

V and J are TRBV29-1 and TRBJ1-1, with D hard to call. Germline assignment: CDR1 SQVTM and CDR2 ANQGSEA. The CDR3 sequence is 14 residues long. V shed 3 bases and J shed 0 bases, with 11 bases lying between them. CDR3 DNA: TGCAGCGTTGACCTGGGTACCATGAACACTGAAGCTTTCTTT. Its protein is CSVDLGTMNTEAFF.

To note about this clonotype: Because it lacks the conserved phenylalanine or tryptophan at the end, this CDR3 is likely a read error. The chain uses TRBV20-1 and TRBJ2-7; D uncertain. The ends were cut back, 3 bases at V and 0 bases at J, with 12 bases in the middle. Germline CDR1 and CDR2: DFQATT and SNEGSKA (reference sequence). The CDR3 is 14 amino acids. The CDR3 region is CSASGLVNSYEQYL. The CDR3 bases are TGCAGTGCTAGTGGTTTAGTGAACTCCTACGAGCAGTACCTC.

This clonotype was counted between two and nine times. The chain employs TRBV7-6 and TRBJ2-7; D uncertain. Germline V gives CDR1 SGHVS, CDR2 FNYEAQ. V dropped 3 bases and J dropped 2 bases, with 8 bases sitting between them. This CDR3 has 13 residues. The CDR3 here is CASSFGQTYEQYF. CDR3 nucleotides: TGTGCCAGCAGCTTTGGGCAGACCTACGAGCAGTACTTC.

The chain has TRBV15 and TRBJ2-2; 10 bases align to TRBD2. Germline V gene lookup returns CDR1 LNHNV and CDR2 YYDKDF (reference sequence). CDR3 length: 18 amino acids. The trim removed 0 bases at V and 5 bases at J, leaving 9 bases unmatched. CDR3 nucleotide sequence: TGTGCCACCAGCAGAGATACGTCGCTAGCGGGAGTAACCGGGGAGCTGTTTTTT. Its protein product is CATSRDTSLAGVTGELFF. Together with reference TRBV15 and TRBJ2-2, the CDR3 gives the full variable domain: DAMVIQNPRYQVTQFGKPVTLSCSQTLNHNVMYWYQQKSSQAPKLLFHYYDKDFNNEADTPDNFQSRRPNTSFCFLDIRSPGLGDTAMYLCATSRDTSLAGVTGELFFGEGSRLTVL.

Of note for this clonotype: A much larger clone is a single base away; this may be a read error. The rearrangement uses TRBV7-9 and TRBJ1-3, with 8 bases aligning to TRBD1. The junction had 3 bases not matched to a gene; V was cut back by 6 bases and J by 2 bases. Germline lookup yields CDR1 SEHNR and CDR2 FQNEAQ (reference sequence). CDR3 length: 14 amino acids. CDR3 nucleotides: TGTGCCAGCAGTCAGACAGGGGCTGGAAACACCATATATTTT. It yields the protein CASSQTGAGNTIYF.